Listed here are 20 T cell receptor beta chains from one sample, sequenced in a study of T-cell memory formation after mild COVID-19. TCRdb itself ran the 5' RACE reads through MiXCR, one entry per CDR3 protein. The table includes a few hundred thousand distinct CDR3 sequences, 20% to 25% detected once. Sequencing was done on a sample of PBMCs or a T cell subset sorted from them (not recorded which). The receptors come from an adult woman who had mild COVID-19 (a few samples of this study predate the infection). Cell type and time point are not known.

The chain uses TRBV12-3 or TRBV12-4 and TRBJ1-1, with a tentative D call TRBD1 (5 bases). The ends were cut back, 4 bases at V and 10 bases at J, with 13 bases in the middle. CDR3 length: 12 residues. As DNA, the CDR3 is TGTGCCAGCAGTTCCAACCGGGGCCGAGCTTTCTTT. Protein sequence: CASSSNRGRAFF.

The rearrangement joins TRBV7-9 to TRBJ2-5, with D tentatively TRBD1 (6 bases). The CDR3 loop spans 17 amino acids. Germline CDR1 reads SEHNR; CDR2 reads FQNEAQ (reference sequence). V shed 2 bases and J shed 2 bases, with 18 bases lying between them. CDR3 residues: CASSLWVPQGIQETQYF. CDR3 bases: TGTGCCAGCAGCTTATGGGTCCCGCAGGGGATACAAGAGACCCAGTACTTC.

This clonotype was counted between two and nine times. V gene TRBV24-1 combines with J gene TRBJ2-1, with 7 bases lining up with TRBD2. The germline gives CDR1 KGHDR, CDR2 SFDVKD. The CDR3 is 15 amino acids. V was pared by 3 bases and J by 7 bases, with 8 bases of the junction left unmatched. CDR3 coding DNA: TGTGCCACCAGTGATACCGGGACTATTATTAATGAGCAGTTCTTC. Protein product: CATSDTGTIINEQFF.

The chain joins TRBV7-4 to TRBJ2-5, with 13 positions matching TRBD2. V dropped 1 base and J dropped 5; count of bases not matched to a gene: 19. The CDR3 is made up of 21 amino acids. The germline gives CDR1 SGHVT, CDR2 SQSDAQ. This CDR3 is CASSLGGSTTSGRPPGETQYF. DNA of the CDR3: TGTGCCAGCAGCTTAGGCGGTTCGACGACTAGCGGGAGGCCCCCAGGGGAGACCCAGTACTTC.

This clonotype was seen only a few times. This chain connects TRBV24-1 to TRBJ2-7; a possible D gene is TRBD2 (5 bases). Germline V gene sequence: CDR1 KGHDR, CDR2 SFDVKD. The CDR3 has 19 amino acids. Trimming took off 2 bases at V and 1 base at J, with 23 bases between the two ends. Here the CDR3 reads CATSDSGGGPLSYSYEQYF. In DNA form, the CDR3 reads TGTGCCACCAGTGATTCGGGTGGAGGACCACTATCTTATTCCTACGAGCAGTACTTC.

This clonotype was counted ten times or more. CDR3 bases: TGTGCCAGCAGCCAAGATATCGGGACCGGGGAGCTGTTTTTT. It specifies CASSQDIGTGELFF. The V gene is TRBV3-2, the J gene TRBJ2-2. TRBV3-2 is noted as a pseudogene. This CDR3 comprises 14 residues.

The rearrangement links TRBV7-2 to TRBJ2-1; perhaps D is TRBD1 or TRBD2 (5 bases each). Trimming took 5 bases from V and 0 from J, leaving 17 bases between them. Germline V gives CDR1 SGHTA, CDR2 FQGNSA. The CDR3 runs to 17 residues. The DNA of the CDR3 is TGTGCCAGCAGCCTCCGATCGGGACCGAGCTCCTACAATGAGCAGTTCTTC. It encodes CASSLRSGPSSYNEQFF.

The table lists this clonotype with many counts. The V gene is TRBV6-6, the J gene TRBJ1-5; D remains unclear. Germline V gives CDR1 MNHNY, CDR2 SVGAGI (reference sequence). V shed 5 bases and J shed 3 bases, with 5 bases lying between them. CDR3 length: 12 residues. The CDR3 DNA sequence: TGTGCCAGCAGTCCCGACAATCAGCCCCAGCATTTT. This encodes CASSPDNQPQHF.

CDR3 residues: CASSSPRGRGNTEAFF. The DNA for the CDR3 is TGTGCCAGCAGCTCACCCCGGGGCAGGGGGAACACTGAAGCTTTCTTT. This chain joins TRBV7-2 and TRBJ1-1; D may be TRBD1 (6 bases). Deletions cut 4 bases from V and 1 base from J, with 16 bases between. The CDR3 runs 16 residues. CDR1 is SGHTA, CDR2 FQGNSA, per germline. Variable domain in full (rest from reference TRBV7-2 and TRBJ1-1): GAGVSQSPSNKVTEKGKDVELRCDPISGHTALYWYRQSLGQGLEFLIYFQGNSAPDKSGLPSDRFSAERTGGSVSTLTIQRTQQEDSAVYLCASSSPRGRGNTEAFFGQGTRLTVV.

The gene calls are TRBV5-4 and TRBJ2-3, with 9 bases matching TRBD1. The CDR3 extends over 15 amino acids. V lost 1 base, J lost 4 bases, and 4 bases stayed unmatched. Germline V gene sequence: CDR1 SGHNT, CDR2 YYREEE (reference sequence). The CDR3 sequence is CASSLTGGFADTQYF. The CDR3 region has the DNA TGTGCCAGCAGCTTGACAGGGGGCTTCGCAGATACGCAGTATTTT.

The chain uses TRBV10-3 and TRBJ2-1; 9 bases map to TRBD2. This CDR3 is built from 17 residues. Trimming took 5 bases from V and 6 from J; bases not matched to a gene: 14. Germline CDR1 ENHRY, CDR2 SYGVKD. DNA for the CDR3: TGTGCCATCAGTTACTCCCCGGGGCTAGCGGGAAGCAATGAGCAGTTCTTC. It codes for CAISYSPGLAGSNEQFF.

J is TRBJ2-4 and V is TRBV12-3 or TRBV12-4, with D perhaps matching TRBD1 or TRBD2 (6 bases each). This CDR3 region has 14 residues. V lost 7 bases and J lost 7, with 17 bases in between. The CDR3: CASTPGAPQNIQYF. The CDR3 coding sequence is TGTGCCAGCACCCCGGGGGCCCCGCAGAACATTCAGTACTTC.

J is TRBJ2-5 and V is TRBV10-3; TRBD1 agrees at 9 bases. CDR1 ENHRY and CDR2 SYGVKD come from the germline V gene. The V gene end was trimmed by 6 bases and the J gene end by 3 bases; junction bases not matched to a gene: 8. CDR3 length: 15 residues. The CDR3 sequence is CAIRAPGTGKETQYF. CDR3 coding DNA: TGTGCCATCAGGGCCCCCGGGACAGGGAAAGAGACCCAGTACTTC.

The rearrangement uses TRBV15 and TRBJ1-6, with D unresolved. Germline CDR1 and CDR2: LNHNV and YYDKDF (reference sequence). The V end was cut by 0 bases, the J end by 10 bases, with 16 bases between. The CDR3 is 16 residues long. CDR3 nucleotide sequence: TGTGCCACCAGCAGAGATCCTTGGGCAGACGGATCACCCCTCCACTTT. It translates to CATSRDPWADGSPLHF.

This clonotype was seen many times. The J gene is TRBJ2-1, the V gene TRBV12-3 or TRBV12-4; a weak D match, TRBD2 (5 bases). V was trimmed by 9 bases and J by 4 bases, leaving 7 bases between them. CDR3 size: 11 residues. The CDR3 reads CASAGYNEQFF. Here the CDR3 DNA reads TGTGCCAGTGCGGGTTACAATGAGCAGTTCTTC.

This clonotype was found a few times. The CDR3 reads CASRLAPTYEQYF. CDR3 in DNA: TGCGCCAGCAGACTAGCGCCTACCTACGAGCAGTACTTC. This chain uses TRBV5-1 with TRBJ2-7, with 7 bases that match TRBD2. J lost 2 bases, V lost 5 bases, and 4 bases had no gene match. CDR3 length equals 13 residues. Germline CDR1 SGHRS, CDR2 YFSETQ.

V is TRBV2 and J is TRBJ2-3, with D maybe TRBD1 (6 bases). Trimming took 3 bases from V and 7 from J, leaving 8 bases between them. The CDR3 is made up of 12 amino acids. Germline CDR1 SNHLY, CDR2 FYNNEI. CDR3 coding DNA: TGTGCCAGCAGTGATCAGGGGTATACGCAGTATTTT. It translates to CASSDQGYTQYF.

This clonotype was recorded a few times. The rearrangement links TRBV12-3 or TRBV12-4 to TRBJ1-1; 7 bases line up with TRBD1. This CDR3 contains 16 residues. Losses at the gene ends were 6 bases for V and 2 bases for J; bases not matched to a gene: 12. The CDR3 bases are TGTGCCAGCAGCTTCCTCTTGACAGGGACCAACACTGAAGCTTTCTTT. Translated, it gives CASSFLLTGTNTEAFF.

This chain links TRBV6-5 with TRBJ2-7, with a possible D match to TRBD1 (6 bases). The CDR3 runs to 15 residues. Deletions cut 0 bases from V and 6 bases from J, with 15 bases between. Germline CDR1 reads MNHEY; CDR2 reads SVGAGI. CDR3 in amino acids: CASSYSWDISLEQYF. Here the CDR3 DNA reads TGTGCCAGCAGTTACTCGTGGGACATTTCCCTCGAGCAGTACTTC.

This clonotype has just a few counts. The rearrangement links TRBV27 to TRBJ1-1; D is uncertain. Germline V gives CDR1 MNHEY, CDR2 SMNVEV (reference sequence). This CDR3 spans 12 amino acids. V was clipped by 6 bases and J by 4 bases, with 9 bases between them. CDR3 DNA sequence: TGTGCCAGCAGGGGAGAGGGCACTGAAGCTTTCTTT. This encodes CASRGEGTEAFF.